The entry below gives a single T cell receptor (beta chain) sequence along with its context. This specimen comes from a study of T cell responses to AZD1222 COVID-19 vaccine. Method: immunoSEQ multiplex PCR; TCRdb's copy keeps in-frame clones and lacks some. The sample lists roughly 81,000 clones, approximately 86% seen once, with more than 7% in the top ten. The germline V gene has CDR1 SGHRS and CDR2 YFSETQ. The CDR3 is 16 residues long. With V trimmed by 4 bases and J by 2 bases, 10 bases remained unmatched. The gene calls are TRBV5-1 and TRBJ2-3; 7 nucleotides align to TRBD2. The receptor was isolated from an adult in good health. The sequencing used peripheral blood, collected on day 0 of AZD1222 vaccination. The CDR3 region is CASSPPASGITDTQYF. The CDR3 DNA follows: TGCGCCAGCAGCCCTCCCGCTAGCGGTATCACAGATACGCAGTATTTT.